This T cell receptor beta chain was documented in a study of T cell clones after liver transplantation. Clones were sequenced by immunoSEQ multiplex PCR, and TCRdb holds only the in-frame ones, with some missing. The sample has more than 65,000 clones; roughly 80% are singletons. Germline V CDR1 and CDR2: SGHRS, YFSETQ. V was clipped by 3 bases and J by 2 bases; unmatched bases: 5. This CDR3 is 15 amino acids long. The sequencing used CD4+ T cells from blood, collected 12 months after liver transplant. The chain employs TRBV5-1 and TRBJ2-1; 7 bases fit TRBD1. This clonotype originated in a human patient who received a liver transplant. Some T cells could come from the graft donor. CDR3 residues: CASSWTGYPYNEQFF. The CDR3 nucleotides are TGCGCCAGCAGCTGGACAGGTTACCCCTACAATGAGCAGTTCTTC.